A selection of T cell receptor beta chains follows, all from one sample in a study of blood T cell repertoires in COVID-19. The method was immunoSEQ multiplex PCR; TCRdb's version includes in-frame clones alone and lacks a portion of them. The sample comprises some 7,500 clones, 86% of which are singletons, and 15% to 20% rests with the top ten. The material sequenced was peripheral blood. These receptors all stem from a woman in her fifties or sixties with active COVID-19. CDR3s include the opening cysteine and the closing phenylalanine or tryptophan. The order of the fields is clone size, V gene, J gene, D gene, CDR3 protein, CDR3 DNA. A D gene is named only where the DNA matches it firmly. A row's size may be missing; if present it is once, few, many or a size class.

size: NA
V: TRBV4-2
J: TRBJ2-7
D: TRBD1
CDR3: CASSPLTGAYEQYF
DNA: TGTGCCAGCAGCCCACTAACAGGGGCCTACGAGCAGTACTTC

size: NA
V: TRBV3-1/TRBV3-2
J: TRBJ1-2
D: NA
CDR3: CASSQEQGSCYGYTF
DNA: TGTGCCAGCAGCCAAGAACAGGGCAGCTGCTATGGCTACACCTTC

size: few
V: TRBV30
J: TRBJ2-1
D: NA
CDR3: CAWSVAGFNEQFF
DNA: TGTGCCTGGAGTGTGGCGGGCTTTAATGAGCAGTTCTTC

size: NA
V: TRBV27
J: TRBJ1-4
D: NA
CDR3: CASSETRNEKLFF
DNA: TGTGCCAGCAGTGAAACAAGAAATGAAAAACTGTTTTTT

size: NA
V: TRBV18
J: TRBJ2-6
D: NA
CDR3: CASSPLISGANVLTF
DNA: TGTGCCAGCTCACCACTAATCTCTGGGGCCAACGTCCTGACTTTC

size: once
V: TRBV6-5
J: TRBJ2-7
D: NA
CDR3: CASSYLTESSYEQYF
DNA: TGTGCCAGCAGTTACTTGACAGAGAGCTCCTACGAGCAGTACTTC

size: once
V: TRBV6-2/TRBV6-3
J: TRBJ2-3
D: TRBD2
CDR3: CASSYGGDTDTQYF
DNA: TGTGCCAGCAGTTACGGGGGGGACACAGATACGCAGTATTTT

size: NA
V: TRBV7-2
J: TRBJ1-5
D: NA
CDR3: CASSLVQGGQPQHF
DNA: TGTGCCAGCAGCTTAGTACAGGGCGGGCAGCCCCAGCATTTT

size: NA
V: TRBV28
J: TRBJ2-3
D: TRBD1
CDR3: CASSSRTGSTDTQYF
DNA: TGTGCCAGCAGTTCACGGACAGGTAGCACAGATACGCAGTATTTT

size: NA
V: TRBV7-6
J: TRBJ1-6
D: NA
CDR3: CASSLGVPPRGSPLHF
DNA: TGTGCCAGCAGCTTAGGAGTACCGCCGCGAGGTTCACCCCTCCACTTT

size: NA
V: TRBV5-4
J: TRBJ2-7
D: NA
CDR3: CASSLGPGQAYEQYF
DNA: TGTGCCAGCAGCTTAGGGCCGGGACAAGCCTACGAGCAGTACTTC

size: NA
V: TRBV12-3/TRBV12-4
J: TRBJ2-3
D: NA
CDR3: CASRNTGSDTQYF
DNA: TGTGCCAGCAGAAATACAGGGTCAGATACGCAGTATTTT

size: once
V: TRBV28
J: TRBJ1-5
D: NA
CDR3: CASSRTVNSNQPQHF
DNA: TGTGCCAGCAGTAGGACAGTCAATAGCAATCAGCCCCAGCATTTT

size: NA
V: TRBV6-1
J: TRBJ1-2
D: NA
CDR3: CASSEQQGRGDYGYTF
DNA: TGTGCCAGCAGTGAACAACAGGGAAGGGGCGACTATGGCTACACCTTC

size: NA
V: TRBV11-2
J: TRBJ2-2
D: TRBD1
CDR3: CASSLGTWTGNTGELFF
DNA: TGTGCCAGCAGCTTAGGGACATGGACAGGGAACACCGGGGAGCTGTTTTTT

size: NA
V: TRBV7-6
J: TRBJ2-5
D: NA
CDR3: CASSPLVRVETQYF
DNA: TGTGCCAGCAGCCCGCTAGTCCGAGTAGAGACCCAGTACTTC

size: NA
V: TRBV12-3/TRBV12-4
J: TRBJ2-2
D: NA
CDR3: CASSSLPGELFF
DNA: TGTGCCAGCAGTTCCCTTCCCGGGGAGCTGTTTTTT